This is a list of T cell receptor beta chains from one sample in a study of cytomegalovirus exposure and HLA in healthy donors. Only in-frame clones appear in the TCRdb table, and some are missing; sequencing was by immunoSEQ multiplex PCR. The data hold 95,000 to 150,000 clones, with roughly 75% observed a single time. The sequenced material came from PBMCs. The receptors derive from a man aged 25 to 40 in good health and CMV-seropositive. Each CDR3 is given with its conserved first and last residue. The D gene is left open where the match is weak. The size of a clone is reported for some rows only, either as once, few or many, or as a class for expanded clones.

v_call,clone_size,j_call,d_call,cdr3_nt,cdr3_aa
TRBV11-3,NA,TRBJ2-1,TRBD2,TGTGCCAGCAGCCTAGGACTAGGTAACTACAATGAGCAGTTCTTC,CASSLGLGNYNEQFF
TRBV4-2,NA,TRBJ2-6,NA,TGTGCCAGCAGCCCTTCGGAACAGAACTCTGGGGCCAACGTCCTGACTTTC,CASSPSEQNSGANVLTF
TRBV11-2,NA,TRBJ1-3,NA,TGTGCCAGCAGCTTAGACGGGGTCTCTGGAAACACCATATATTTT,CASSLDGVSGNTIYF
TRBV18,NA,TRBJ2-7,TRBD1,TGTGCCAGCTCATCGGGACAGGGGTCCACTGGGACGAGCTTCTACGAGCAGTACTTC,CASSSGQGSTGTSFYEQYF
TRBV10-3,NA,TRBJ2-5,TRBD2,TGTGCCACTCGGGGAGCGGGAGCGGGCCAAGAGACCCAGTACTTC,CATRGAGAGQETQYF
TRBV14,NA,TRBJ2-2,NA,TGTGCCAGCAGCCAAGATTACAGGGAAAACACCGGGGAGCTGTTTTTT,CASSQDYRENTGELFF
TRBV11-2,NA,TRBJ1-1,TRBD1,TGTGCCAGCAGCCCGAGGACAGGGGGGGTCACTGAAGCTTTCTTT,CASSPRTGGVTEAFF
TRBV13,once,TRBJ2-3,NA,TGTGCCAGCAGCTTTCAAGATACGCAGTATTTT,CASSFQDTQYF
TRBV2,once,TRBJ2-3,TRBD2,TGTGCCAGCAGTGTAAGGACTAGCGGGACATCAGATACGCAGTATTTT,CASSVRTSGTSDTQYF
TRBV6-5,NA,TRBJ2-2,TRBD1,TGTGCCAGCAGTCGACAGGGTCCCGGGGAGCTGTTTTTT,CASSRQGPGELFF
TRBV4-3,NA,TRBJ2-1,TRBD2,TGCGCCAGCAGCCAAAAGGTAGCGGGAGGGTCCTACAATGAGCAGTTCTTC,CASSQKVAGGSYNEQFF
TRBV7-2,few,TRBJ2-4,NA,TGTGCCAGCAGCCCCCCGTCCAAAAACATTCAGTACTTC,CASSPPSKNIQYF
TRBV5-1,few,TRBJ2-6,NA,TGCGCCAGCAGCTTGGGGACAGCTGGGGCCAACGTCCTGACTTTC,CASSLGTAGANVLTF
TRBV7-9,NA,TRBJ2-2,NA,TGTGCCGAAGCAGGGATCGTTCGAAACACCGGGGAGCTGTTTTTT,CAEAGIVRNTGELFF
TRBV7-2,NA,TRBJ2-7,TRBD2,TGTGCCAGCAGCTTCGGGGGCGGGAGGACCTACGAGCAGTACTTC,CASSFGGGRTYEQYF
TRBV4-3,NA,TRBJ1-1,NA,TGCGCCAGCAGCCCCGTCACAGGGAACACTGAAGCTTTCTTT,CASSPVTGNTEAFF
TRBV28,NA,TRBJ2-2,TRBD2,TGTGCCAGCAGTTTAGACGCGGGAGGGCACACCGGGGAGCTGTTTTTT,CASSLDAGGHTGELFF
TRBV30,NA,TRBJ1-3,NA,TGTGCCTGGGGTACAATCAATGGAAACACCATATATTTT,CAWGTINGNTIYF
TRBV5-1,NA,TRBJ2-7,TRBD2,TGCGCCAGCAGCGAAACTAGCGGTACCTACGAGCAGTACTTC,CASSETSGTYEQYF
TRBV2,NA,TRBJ2-1,TRBD2,TGTGCCAGAGGGAGGCTAGCGGGATACAATGAGCAGTTCTTC,CARGRLAGYNEQFF
TRBV6-5,NA,TRBJ1-1,NA,TGTGCCAGCAGTTACTCCGGGATAATGAACACTGAAGCTTTCTTT,CASSYSGIMNTEAFF
TRBV7-6,NA,TRBJ1-1,NA,TGTGCCAGCAGCCACATTAACACTGAAGCTTTCTTT,CASSHINTEAFF
TRBV9,NA,TRBJ2-1,NA,TGTGCCAGCAGCGTAGATAACAATGAGCAGTTCTTC,CASSVDNNEQFF
TRBV7-9,NA,TRBJ1-4,NA,TGTTCCAGCAGCTTAGGGGGGGAACTGTTTTTT,CSSSLGGELFF
TRBV7-3,NA,TRBJ2-1,TRBD2,TGTGCCAGCAGCTTAAAAGGGACTAGCGGGAGGGGACGATTCTTC,CASSLKGTSGRGRFF
TRBV30,few,TRBJ1-1,NA,TGTGCCTGGAACGGGGTCTCTCCGACTGAAGCTTTCTTT,CAWNGVSPTEAFF
TRBV6-1,NA,TRBJ2-3,NA,TGTGCCAGCAGTGAAGGTGTTGGCCCCCGGGGCACAGATACGCAGTATTTT,CASSEGVGPRGTDTQYF
TRBV4-1,NA,TRBJ2-1,NA,TGCGCCAGCAGCCAAGAGACTACCACCCACAATGAGCAGTTCTTC,CASSQETTTHNEQFF
TRBV19,once,TRBJ2-7,TRBD2,TGTGCCAGTAGCCCACGGGCTAGCGGGAGTGTCGGAGAGCAGTACTTC,CASSPRASGSVGEQYF
TRBV19,few,TRBJ2-7,TRBD1,TGTGCCAGTAGTATAGGGTTACCCGGGACAGGGAACTACGAGCAGTACTTC,CASSIGLPGTGNYEQYF
TRBV5-1,few,TRBJ2-2,NA,TGCGCCAGCAGCTTGGCGGAGGTGAACACCGGGGAGCTGTTTTTT,CASSLAEVNTGELFF
TRBV25-1,NA,TRBJ2-6,NA,TGTGCCAGCAGCCGCCCCGAGGGCCGCTCTGGGGCCAACGTCCTGACTTTC,CASSRPEGRSGANVLTF
TRBV4-3,few,TRBJ2-1,TRBD2,TGCGCCAGCAGCCAACTAGCGGGAGGTGGCAATGAGCAGTTCTTC,CASSQLAGGGNEQFF
TRBV19,NA,TRBJ1-4,NA,TGTGCCAGTAGTATCCGGGAATATGAAAAACTGTTTTTT,CASSIREYEKLFF
TRBV28,NA,TRBJ1-2,TRBD1,TGTGCCAGCGCCGGACAGGGGAATTCACCTAACTATGGCTACACCTTC,CASAGQGNSPNYGYTF
TRBV4-1,NA,TRBJ1-1,NA,TGCGCCAGCAGCAAGCCAGTCGCGGATGAAGCTTTCTTT,CASSKPVADEAFF
TRBV2,NA,TRBJ1-3,NA,TGTGCCAGCAGTGGGGGGGGGTACTACTCTGGAAACACCATATATTTT,CASSGGGYYSGNTIYF
TRBV7-9,NA,TRBJ2-5,TRBD2,TGTGCCAGCAGCCTCGCGGGAGGGCCAGAGACCCAGTACTTC,CASSLAGGPETQYF
TRBV4-3,NA,TRBJ2-7,NA,TGCGCCAGCAGCCAAGATCCCAAACAGGGCTACGAGCAGTACTTC,CASSQDPKQGYEQYF
TRBV18,NA,TRBJ2-3,NA,TGTGCCAGCTCACCCCGAGGGCCCGACGGGCTTGGCACAGATACGCAGTATTTT,CASSPRGPDGLGTDTQYF
TRBV6-5,NA,TRBJ1-4,NA,TGTGCCAGCAGTGCGGGGACGGCTGCTAATGAAAAACTGTTTTTT,CASSAGTAANEKLFF
TRBV19,NA,TRBJ1-2,NA,TGTGCCAGTAGTATGGCATTTCTCAAGGGGGGCTACACCTTC,CASSMAFLKGGYTF